This entry describes one T cell receptor (beta chain). Its specificity is not known. Assay runs were performed at deep level. Sequencing was performed with immunoSEQ multiplex PCR; in TCRdb, only in-frame clones are kept and a portion is missing. The sample lists about 2,100,000 clones; just over 90% were seen once. This CDR3 is 14 amino acids long. CDR1 LNHNV and CDR2 YYDKDF come from the germline V gene (reference sequence). V lost 0 bases, J lost 2 bases, and 8 bases lay in between. The sample belongs to a study of shared clonotypes between healthy human individuals. Study results and caveats: Generation probabilities of non-shared clonotypes were lower (relative to those shared by all four donors). Relative to memory subsets, naive subsets generally showed larger estimated richness. Some naive CD4 clonotypes, roughly 5%, turned up in common across four donors.

Naive CD8 populations comprised CD45RO-negative cells positively selected for CCR7, excluding terminally differentiated effector memory CD45RA+ cells. The chain combines TRBV15 with TRBJ2-7; TRBD2 might be the D (5 bases). This TCR was sampled from a young man in good health. Some clones in this sample may be carry-over from other donors' samples. The material sequenced was naive CD8+ T cells from PBMCs. DNA for the CDR3: TGTGCCACCAGCAGAGACGGGAACCCCTACGAGCAGTACTTC. This translates into CATSRDGNPYEQYF.